This TCR beta chain was recorded in a study of STAT3 mutations in large granular lymphocyte leukemia. Whole-study results and caveats: At least one immunodominant TCR beta clonotype appeared in every T-cell large granular lymphocyte leukemia patient. Clonal expansion was inferred from other time points because no sample existed at each clone's first appearance.

There are 14 residues in the CDR3. Trimming stripped 6 bases from V and 6 bases from J, with 15 bases between. Germline values: CDR1 LNHNV, CDR2 YYDKDF (reference sequence). Of note for this clone: Its cognate antigen is unknown.

Measured with immunoSEQ multiplex PCR; TCRdb has only the in-frame clones, and not every one. The data hold about 4,300 clones, with 49% observed a single time. Source material: peripheral blood mononuclear cells. The chain employs TRBV15 and TRBJ1-5; maybe TRBD1 (6 bases). The source is a man aged 60-69 years with T-cell large granular lymphocyte leukemia. Some clones in this sample may be carry-over from other donors' samples. DNA of the CDR3: TGTGCCACCAGGGACAGTCGGCTTCGTCAGCCCCAGCATTTT. Encoded protein: CATRDSRLRQPQHF.